The clone carrying this TCR beta chain was seen at least ten times. Other nucleotide sequences from this sample produce the same CDR3. The sample comes from a study of blood T cell repertoires in COVID-19. The CDR3 totals 15 residues. Germline V gene sequence: CDR1 MNHEY, CDR2 SMNVEV (reference sequence). With V trimmed by 5 bases and J by 1 base, 4 bases remained unmatched. Only in-frame clones appear in the TCRdb table, and some are missing; sequencing was by immunoSEQ multiplex PCR. Among over 100,000 clones listed, roughly 88% were seen once. The clonotype originates from a man aged 50 or older with acute or convalescent COVID-19. V and J are TRBV27 and TRBJ2-7; the match to TRBD2 covers 11 bases. Sequencing used peripheral blood. The CDR3 DNA is TGTGCCAGCAGTCCACTAGCGGGAGATTCCTACGAGCAGTACTTC. It specifies CASSPLAGDSYEQYF.